One and the same sample provided the 32 T cell receptor beta chains below, sequenced in a study of T cell responses to AZD1222 COVID-19 vaccine. This table comes from immunoSEQ multiplex PCR, and its TCRdb copy is limited to in-frame clones, with some not included. The table lists fewer than 180,000 clones, around 90% of them singletons, with less than 3.5% in the top ten. The specimen comprised peripheral blood, sampled 28 days after the second AZD1222 dose. The receptors shown here come from an adult who received the AZD1222 COVID-19 vaccine.

V is TRBV5-6 and J is TRBJ2-7; 8 positions match TRBD1. The ends lost 5 bases at V and 3 bases at J; junction bases unmatched: 7. The CDR3 contains 14 residues. Germline V gives CDR1 SGHDT, CDR2 YYEEEE. The CDR3 here is CASRDGQGLYEQYF. The CDR3 DNA is TGTGCCAGCAGAGATGGACAGGGACTCTACGAGCAGTACTTC.

CDR3 in amino acids: CASSPGLRTDTQYF. Written as DNA, the CDR3 is TGTGCCAGCAGCCCGGGACTCCGCACAGATACGCAGTATTTT. The chain employs TRBV6-2 or TRBV6-3 and TRBJ2-3, with D maybe TRBD2 (6 bases). Trimming left V 6 bases short and J 1 base short, with 11 bases between. Germline lookup yields CDR1 MNHEY and CDR2 SVGEGT. The CDR3 totals 14 residues.

The chain carries TRBV12-3 or TRBV12-4 and TRBJ2-5; D is ambiguous. This CDR3 is 12 amino acids long. Deletions cut 8 bases from V and 4 bases from J, with 11 bases between. The CDR3 sequence is CASGSFGETQYF. In DNA, the CDR3 is TGTGCCAGCGGCTCCTTTGGAGAGACCCAGTACTTC.

The chain links TRBV18 to TRBJ1-1, with D possibly matching TRBD1 (6 bases). The V gene lost 2 bases and the J gene lost 4 bases, with 14 bases spanning the gap. CDR1 and CDR2 (germline): KGHSH, LQKENI. This CDR3 region has 15 residues. This CDR3 reads CASSPTIQGGTEAFF. The CDR3 DNA reads TGTGCCAGCTCACCAACGATCCAAGGGGGCACTGAAGCTTTCTTT.

The chain joins TRBV10-3 to TRBJ2-5; 9 nucleotides line up with TRBD2. With V trimmed by 6 bases and J by 2 bases, 1 base remained unmatched. CDR1 and CDR2 from the germline V gene are ENHRY and SYGVKD. The CDR3 consists of 13 residues. The CDR3 nucleotides are TGTGCCATCAGGACTAGCGGACAAGAGACCCAGTACTTC. Translating gives CAIRTSGQETQYF.

The chain has TRBV30 and TRBJ2-5, with D perhaps TRBD1 (6 bases). The V gene lost 4 bases and the J gene lost 0 bases, with 12 bases spanning the gap. There are 14 residues in the CDR3. Per the germline V gene, CDR1 is GTSNPN and CDR2 is SVGIG (reference sequence). The CDR3 spells CAWTQGSYQETQYF. The CDR3 DNA follows: TGTGCCTGGACCCAGGGGTCTTACCAAGAGACCCAGTACTTC.

The chain uses TRBV21-1 and TRBJ1-3. TRBV21-1 is an annotated pseudogene. This CDR3 contains 22 residues. Here the CDR3 reads CASSKTPDCGVYLPDSGNTIYF. CDR3 coding DNA: TGTGCCAGCAGCAAAACGCCCGATTGTGGGGTGTACTTGCCAGACTCTGGAAACACCATATATTTT.

This chain connects TRBV18 to TRBJ2-1; TRBD2 matches at 10 bases. V lost 3 bases and J lost 6; bases outside the gene matches: 5. From germline, CDR1 is KGHSH and CDR2 LQKENI. This CDR3 region has 15 residues. The CDR3 spells CASSPRGLAPNEQFF. In DNA, the CDR3 is TGTGCCAGCTCACCCCGGGGACTAGCGCCCAATGAGCAGTTCTTC.

V gene TRBV6-5 combines with J gene TRBJ1-5; 8 bases line up with TRBD1. The V gene's germline CDR1 is MNHEY and CDR2 SVGAGI. J gave up 5 bases and V 5 bases, and 5 bases lay outside the gene matches. The CDR3 is 14 residues long. The CDR3 DNA sequence: TGTGCCAGCAGTCTCGGACAGGGCCATCAGCCCCAGCATTTT. Protein: CASSLGQGHQPQHF.

The chain combines TRBV10-3 with TRBJ2-3; D not resolved. Germline V gives CDR1 ENHRY, CDR2 SYGVKD. V lost 1 base and J lost 5, with 4 bases in between. This CDR3 contains 12 residues. The DNA for the CDR3 is TGTGCCATCAGTGAGTTTGTAGATACGCAGTATTTT. It translates to CAISEFVDTQYF.

The chain carries TRBV2 and TRBJ1-5; D might be TRBD1 (6 bases). CDR1 is SNHLY and CDR2 is FYNNEI in the germline V gene. This CDR3 contains 15 residues. With 6 bases removed from V and 4 bases from J, the gap between germline ends came to 16 bases. CDR3 bases: TGTGCCAGCAGATCGGACAGTTACCCTAATCAGCCCCAGCATTTT. It is translated as CASRSDSYPNQPQHF.

The chain is built from TRBV7-9 and TRBJ1-1; the D gene is possibly TRBD1 (5 bases). V lost 4 bases and J 6 bases, leaving 12 bases between the germline ends. Germline CDR1 reads SEHNR; CDR2 reads FQNEAQ (reference sequence). CDR3 length: 13 residues. The CDR3 DNA reads as TGTGCCAGCAGCTCCGCCGGGGCTTCTGAAGCTTTCTTT. Protein: CASSSAGASEAFF. Full variable domain (missing parts from reference TRBV7-9 and TRBJ1-1): DTGVSQNPRHKITKRGQNVTFRCDPISEHNRLYWYRQTLGQGPEFLTYFQNEAQLEKSRLLSDRFSAERPKGSFSTLEIQRTEQGDSAMYLCASSSAGASEAFFGQGTRLTVV.

The rearrangement uses TRBV5-4 and TRBJ1-2; D is unresolved. V was pared by 0 bases and J by 8 bases, with 8 bases between. The CDR3 runs to 12 residues. In germline, CDR1 is SGHNT, CDR2 YYREEE (reference sequence). The CDR3 DNA follows: TGTGCCAGCAGCTTGGACCCTCACGGCTACACCTTC. Protein sequence: CASSLDPHGYTF. Together with reference TRBV5-4 and TRBJ1-2, the CDR3 gives the full variable domain: ETGVTQSPTHLIKTRGQQVTLRCSSQSGHNTVSWYQQALGQGPQFIFQYYREEENGRGNFPPRFSGLQFPNYSSELNVNALELDDSALYLCASSLDPHGYTFGSGTRLTVV.

The chain combines TRBV2 with TRBJ2-5; no clear D gene. The CDR3 runs 12 residues. Looked up from germline, CDR1 is SNHLY and CDR2 is FYNNEI. The germline V and J ends were trimmed by 6 bases and 5 bases, with 10 bases remaining between them. This chain's CDR3 is CASSPIPETQYF. The CDR3 DNA reads TGTGCCAGCAGCCCGATCCCCGAGACCCAGTACTTC.

The rearrangement links TRBV5-1 to TRBJ1-1; no definite D call. Germline lookup yields CDR1 SGHRS and CDR2 YFSETQ. CDR3 size: 13 residues. Trimming left V 0 bases short and J 8 bases short, with 11 bases between. The CDR3 is CASSLEYLREAFF. DNA for the CDR3: TGCGCCAGCAGCTTGGAATACCTAAGGGAAGCTTTCTTT.

The rearrangement links TRBV6-5 to TRBJ2-3; no firm D call. The V and J ends lost 4 bases and 0 bases respectively, with 14 bases between them. This CDR3 region has 16 residues. The germline CDR1 and CDR2 sequences are MNHEY and SVGAGI. This CDR3 reads CASSSYGFVSTDTQYF. CDR3 sequence (DNA): TGTGCCAGCAGTTCTTATGGGTTCGTGAGCACAGATACGCAGTATTTT.

CDR3 loop: CASDPGGRNTEAFF. The CDR3 DNA reads TGTGCCAGCGACCCGGGGGGCCGGAACACTGAAGCTTTCTTT. The chain carries TRBV2 and TRBJ1-1, with a possible D match to TRBD1 (6 bases). The CDR3 is made up of 14 amino acids. V gave up 8 bases and J gave up 1 base, with 14 bases separating them. Germline CDR1 reads SNHLY; CDR2 reads FYNNEI.

J is TRBJ2-7 and V is TRBV10-3, with 7 nucleotides matching TRBD2. This CDR3 is 16 amino acids long. After removal of 7 bases from V and 6 bases from J, the junction contained 18 bases not matched to a gene. CDR1 is ENHRY, CDR2 SYGVKD, per germline. The CDR3: CAIMVSQGLVSGEQYF. CDR3 DNA: TGTGCCATCATGGTCTCCCAAGGACTAGTTTCCGGCGAGCAGTACTTC.

This clone was observed a single time. This chain uses TRBV12-3 or TRBV12-4 with TRBJ1-1; the match to TRBD1 covers 7 bases. CDR3 size: 13 residues. Trimming cost V 6 bases and J 4 bases; bases outside gene matches: 5. CDR3 sequence reads: CASRTGEGTEAFF. CDR3 bases: TGTGCCAGCAGAACAGGGGAGGGCACTGAAGCTTTCTTT.

The chain uses TRBV3-1 (or the pseudogene TRBV3-2) and TRBJ1-3, with a weak D call TRBD1 (5 bases). CDR1 is LGHDT and CDR2 is YNNKEL in the germline V gene (reference sequence). The CDR3 has 16 amino acids. Trimming removed 4 bases at V and 4 bases at J, with 17 bases between. The CDR3 coding sequence is TGTGCCAGCAGCCCCCCTGGGACGGCCTTCGGAAACACCATATATTTT. It encodes CASSPPGTAFGNTIYF.

The chain joins TRBV30 to TRBJ2-3; D remains ambiguous. The CDR3 consists of 11 residues. Germline assignment: CDR1 GTSNPN and CDR2 SVGIG (reference sequence). V lost 0 bases, J lost 4 bases, and 2 bases lay in between. Here the CDR3 reads CAWSVPDTQYF. The DNA for the CDR3 is TGTGCCTGGAGTGTACCAGATACGCAGTATTTT.

This sequence joins TRBV7-2 and TRBJ1-4; D unresolved. Looked up from germline, CDR1 is SGHTA and CDR2 is FQGNSA. CDR3 length: 15 amino acids. Trimming left V 5 bases short and J 8 bases short, with 18 bases between. CDR3 sequence reads: CASSTFSNPGEKLFF. The CDR3 coding sequence is TGTGCCAGCAGCACATTCTCGAACCCGGGAGAAAAACTGTTTTTT. Complete variable domain (other parts from reference TRBV7-2 and TRBJ1-4): GAGVSQSPSNKVTEKGKDVELRCDPISGHTALYWYRQSLGQGLEFLIYFQGNSAPDKSGLPSDRFSAERTGGSVSTLTIQRTQQEDSAVYLCASSTFSNPGEKLFFGSGTQLSVL.

This sequence joins TRBV5-1 and TRBJ2-3; 9 bases are shared with TRBD2. Germline CDR1 reads SGHRS; CDR2 reads YFSETQ. Losses at the gene ends were 4 bases for V and 1 base for J; bases not matched to a gene: 7. The CDR3 has 16 residues. The CDR3: CASSPSTSGRTDTQYF. In DNA form, the CDR3 reads TGCGCCAGCAGCCCCTCGACTAGCGGACGCACAGATACGCAGTATTTT.

The CDR3 is CASSYGRENSPLHF. The CDR3 region has the DNA TGTGCCAGCAGTTATGGTAGGGAGAATTCACCCCTCCACTTT. V gene TRBV6-5 combines with J gene TRBJ1-6; D ambiguous. The V and J ends lost 3 bases and 7 bases respectively, with 10 bases between them. CDR1 is MNHEY, CDR2 SVGAGI, per germline. The CDR3 totals 14 residues.

This clone appeared a single time. This chain connects TRBV12-3 or TRBV12-4 to TRBJ1-1; no definite D call. Trimming pared 2 bases from V and 7 bases from J, leaving 8 bases between. CDR3 length equals 12 residues. The CDR3 region is CASSLPPGEAFF. As DNA, the CDR3 is TGTGCCAGCAGTTTACCCCCAGGTGAAGCTTTCTTT.

This chain links TRBV5-1 with TRBJ2-5; tentative D call: TRBD1 (7 bases). CDR1 is SGHRS and CDR2 is YFSETQ in the germline V gene. The CDR3 runs to 14 residues. Trimming took 4 bases from V and 5 from J, leaving 15 bases between them. The CDR3 sequence is CASSPEGRGETQYF. Here the CDR3 DNA reads TGCGCCAGCAGCCCGGAGGGCAGGGGGGAGACCCAGTACTTC. Full variable domain (remainder filled in from reference TRBV5-1 and TRBJ2-5): KAGVTQTPRYLIKTRGQQVTLSCSPISGHRSVSWYQQTPGQGLQFLFEYFSETQRNKGNFPGRFSGRQFSNSRSEMNVSTLELGDSALYLCASSPEGRGETQYFGPGTRLLVL.

This sequence joins TRBV30 and TRBJ2-4; a possible D gene is TRBD1 (6 bases). Looked up from germline, CDR1 is GTSNPN and CDR2 is SVGIG (reference sequence). V gave up 0 bases and J gave up 6 bases, with 9 bases separating them. The CDR3 runs 13 residues. CDR3 nucleotide sequence: TGTGCCTGGAGTGTACGAGGGGGAAACATTCAGTACTTC. Encoded protein: CAWSVRGGNIQYF.

The chain carries TRBV27 and TRBJ2-7; no reliable D call. V was trimmed by 5 bases and J by 0 bases, leaving 8 bases between them. Germline lookup yields CDR1 MNHEY and CDR2 SMNVEV (reference sequence). The CDR3 length is 13 residues. The CDR3 is CASSRQTSYEQYF. As DNA, the CDR3 is TGTGCCAGCAGTAGGCAGACCTCCTACGAGCAGTACTTC.

V is TRBV19 and J is TRBJ2-3; the match to TRBD1 covers 7 bases. The CDR3 contains 14 residues. V gave up 7 bases and J gave up 1 base; unmatched junction bases: 5. Germline CDR1 reads LNHDA; CDR2 reads SQIVND (reference sequence). In DNA form, the CDR3 reads TGTGCCAGTACCCCCGGACAGGGCACAGATACGCAGTATTTT. As protein: CASTPGQGTDTQYF.

The V gene is TRBV30, the J gene TRBJ1-4; D is unclear. Between the trimmed V and J ends, which lost 2 bases and 7 bases, there was a span of 11 bases. The germline V gene encodes CDR1 GTSNPN and CDR2 SVGIG (reference sequence). The CDR3 contains 13 residues. The CDR3 region has the DNA TGTGCCTGGAGTATAGGCTTGGGTGAAAAACTGTTTTTT. As protein: CAWSIGLGEKLFF.

This rearrangement joins TRBV5-1 to TRBJ2-2; the match to TRBD2 covers 11 bases. The CDR3 has 16 amino acids. The ends lost 4 bases at V and 5 bases at J; junction bases unmatched: 7. In germline, CDR1 is SGHRS, CDR2 YFSETQ. DNA for the CDR3: TGCGCCAGCAGCCCCACTAGCGGGAGCGTTACCGGGGAGCTGTTTTTT. Translation: CASSPTSGSVTGELFF.

The chain employs TRBV5-4 and TRBJ2-2, with D perhaps TRBD2 (6 bases). The CDR3 runs 16 residues. The ends were cut back, 0 bases at V and 1 base at J, with 10 bases in the middle. CDR1 is SGHNT and CDR2 is YYREEE in the germline V gene (reference sequence). DNA of the CDR3: TGTGCCAGCAGCTTGGCGAGGGGAGGGAACACCGGGGAGCTGTTTTTT. The encoded protein is CASSLARGGNTGELFF.